This T cell receptor beta chain was observed in a study of shared clonotypes between healthy human individuals. Libraries were prepared by immunoSEQ multiplex PCR; TCRdb keeps only in-frame clonotypes and omits some of them. Counted here are about 800,000 clones, 95% to 97% occurring once; the ten biggest clones make up about 0.22%. Germline V gene lookup returns CDR1 SNHLY and CDR2 FYNNEI. The CDR3 totals 15 residues. Deletions cut 6 bases from V and 5 bases from J, with 19 bases between. Terminally differentiated effector memory CD45RA+ cells were excluded by CCR7 positive selection of CD45RO-negative cells.

The TCR comes from a man aged 25-40 years in good health. The V and J genes are TRBV2 and TRBJ2-5, with D unclear. The sequenced sample consisted of naive CD8+ T cells sorted from blood. Here the CDR3 reads CASRSRASLGETQYF. CDR3 sequence (DNA): TGTGCCAGCAGATCCCGGGCCTCACTGGGGGAGACCCAGTACTTC.